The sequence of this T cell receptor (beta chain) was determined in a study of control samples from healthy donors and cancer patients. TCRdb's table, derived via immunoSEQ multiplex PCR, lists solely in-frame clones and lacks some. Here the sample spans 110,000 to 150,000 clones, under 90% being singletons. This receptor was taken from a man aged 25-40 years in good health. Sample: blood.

The CDR3 here is CASPGTRVTEAFF. In DNA form, the CDR3 reads TGTGCCAGCCCTGGGACCAGAGTCACTGAAGCTTTCTTT. The chain recombines TRBV6-5 with TRBJ1-1; maybe TRBD1 (5 bases). Germline V gene sequence: CDR1 MNHEY, CDR2 SVGAGI. Trimming took off 8 bases at V and 4 bases at J, with 14 bases between the two ends. The CDR3 totals 13 residues.